A selection of T cell receptor beta chains follows, all from one sample in a study of blood T cell repertoires in COVID-19. Method: immunoSEQ multiplex PCR; TCRdb's copy keeps in-frame clones and lacks some. This table holds about 140,000 clones, just under 85% found once. Input material: PBMCs or T cells enriched from blood (not recorded which). These receptors were collected from a woman in her forties or fifties with acute COVID-19. CDR3s include the opening cysteine and the closing phenylalanine or tryptophan. A D gene is named only where the DNA matches it firmly. Not all rows give a size; the values are once, few, many and, for expanded clones, a class.

clone size: -; V gene: TRBV29-1; D gene: -; J gene: TRBJ1-2; CDR3 protein: CSVFSGGAPYGYTF; CDR3 DNA: TGCAGCGTCTTCTCGGGGGGTGCCCCCTATGGCTACACCTTC
clone size: -; V gene: TRBV6-6; D gene: TRBD2; J gene: TRBJ2-2; CDR3 protein: CASSPTGSGSIAGELFF; CDR3 DNA: TGTGCCAGCAGTCCTACCGGTAGCGGGAGTATTGCCGGGGAGCTGTTTTTT
clone size: -; V gene: TRBV9; D gene: TRBD1; J gene: TRBJ2-3; CDR3 protein: CASSVAVTGSDTQYF; CDR3 DNA: TGTGCCAGCAGCGTAGCGGTGACAGGGTCAGATACGCAGTATTTT
clone size: -; V gene: TRBV5-4; D gene: TRBD2; J gene: TRBJ2-1; CDR3 protein: CASSLGQAGEQFF; CDR3 DNA: TGTGCCAGCAGCTTGGGCCAAGCGGGGGAGCAGTTCTTC
clone size: -; V gene: TRBV7-2; D gene: -; J gene: TRBJ2-1; CDR3 protein: CASSLYSGHSYNEQFF; CDR3 DNA: TGTGCCAGCAGCTTATACTCGGGACACTCCTACAATGAGCAGTTCTTC
clone size: -; V gene: TRBV29-1; D gene: TRBD1; J gene: TRBJ2-2; CDR3 protein: CSGTGPNTGELFF; CDR3 DNA: TGCAGTGGGACAGGGCCGAACACCGGGGAGCTGTTTTTT
clone size: -; V gene: TRBV4-1; D gene: TRBD1; J gene: TRBJ1-1; CDR3 protein: CASSHRTGGAEAFF; CDR3 DNA: TGCGCCAGCAGCCACCGGACAGGGGGGGCTGAAGCTTTCTTT
clone size: -; V gene: TRBV18; D gene: -; J gene: TRBJ2-5; CDR3 protein: CASSPPGEETQYF; CDR3 DNA: TGTGCCAGCTCACCACCCGGGGAAGAGACCCAGTACTTC
clone size: -; V gene: TRBV27; D gene: TRBD1; J gene: TRBJ2-1; CDR3 protein: CASSTTGQGRYNEQLF; CDR3 DNA: TGTGCCAGCAGCACTACAGGACAGGGGAGGTACAATGAGCAGCTCTTC
clone size: once; V gene: TRBV10-1; D gene: TRBD2; J gene: TRBJ2-7; CDR3 protein: CASSPPGGNEQYF; CDR3 DNA: TGCGCCAGCAGTCCCCCGGGGGGGAACGAGCAGTACTTC
clone size: once; V gene: TRBV5-6; D gene: -; J gene: TRBJ2-3; CDR3 protein: CASSALPGSSGADTQYF; CDR3 DNA: TGTGCCAGCAGCGCATTACCGGGATCCTCCGGGGCAGATACGCAGTATTTT
clone size: -; V gene: TRBV11-2; D gene: -; J gene: TRBJ2-1; CDR3 protein: CASSLGLASYNEQFF; CDR3 DNA: TGTGCCAGCAGCTTAGGGTTAGCGAGTTACAATGAGCAGTTCTTC
clone size: -; V gene: TRBV10-3; D gene: TRBD2; J gene: TRBJ2-1; CDR3 protein: CAISEGGTSGRAGYNEQFF; CDR3 DNA: TGTGCCATCAGTGAGGGGGGAACTAGCGGGAGGGCCGGTTACAATGAGCAGTTCTTC
clone size: -; V gene: TRBV6-5; D gene: -; J gene: TRBJ2-7; CDR3 protein: CASSYSGRETEQYF; CDR3 DNA: TGTGCCAGCAGTTACTCGGGCAGGGAAACCGAGCAGTACTTC
clone size: -; V gene: TRBV9; D gene: TRBD1; J gene: TRBJ2-1; CDR3 protein: CASSARGDRVYNEQFF; CDR3 DNA: TGTGCCAGCAGCGCCCGGGGGGACAGGGTTTACAATGAGCAGTTCTTC
clone size: -; V gene: TRBV30; D gene: -; J gene: TRBJ2-7; CDR3 protein: CAWTSATYEQYF; CDR3 DNA: TGTGCCTGGACTAGCGCCACCTACGAGCAGTACTTC
clone size: once; V gene: TRBV4-1; D gene: TRBD2; J gene: TRBJ2-7; CDR3 protein: CASSLGLAGGTEQYF; CDR3 DNA: TGCGCCAGCAGCCTCGGACTAGCGGGAGGAACCGAGCAGTACTTC
clone size: -; V gene: TRBV21-1; D gene: -; J gene: TRBJ2-7; CDR3 protein: CASRGGRDF; CDR3 DNA: TGTGCCAGCAGGGGGGGAAGGGACTTC
clone size: -; V gene: TRBV24-1; D gene: TRBD1; J gene: TRBJ2-7; CDR3 protein: CATSDSGTGYEQYF; CDR3 DNA: TGTGCCACCAGTGATTCCGGGACAGGTTACGAGCAGTACTTC
clone size: -; V gene: TRBV10-3; D gene: -; J gene: TRBJ1-5; CDR3 protein: CASQNQGFSNQPQHF; CDR3 DNA: TGTGCCAGCCAAAACCAGGGATTTAGCAATCAGCCCCAGCATTTT
clone size: once; V gene: TRBV29-1; D gene: TRBD1; J gene: TRBJ1-2; CDR3 protein: CSVDQADRDYTF; CDR3 DNA: TGCAGCGTTGATCAGGCGGACAGGGACTACACCTTC
clone size: few; V gene: TRBV19; D gene: TRBD1; J gene: TRBJ2-1; CDR3 protein: CASSPGTGGNSYNEQFF; CDR3 DNA: TGTGCCAGTAGTCCTGGGACAGGTGGCAACTCCTACAATGAGCAGTTCTTC
clone size: once; V gene: TRBV25-1; D gene: -; J gene: TRBJ1-1; CDR3 protein: CASIWGQEAFF; CDR3 DNA: TGTGCCAGCATCTGGGGACAAGAAGCTTTCTTT
clone size: -; V gene: TRBV19; D gene: TRBD2; J gene: TRBJ2-1; CDR3 protein: CASSIDTSGGYNEQFF; CDR3 DNA: TGTGCCAGTAGTATAGATACTAGCGGGGGCTACAATGAGCAGTTCTTC
clone size: -; V gene: TRBV18; D gene: TRBD2; J gene: TRBJ2-3; CDR3 protein: CASSPSGGRPTDTQYF; CDR3 DNA: TGTGCCAGCTCACCGTCTGGCGGGAGGCCCACAGATACGCAGTATTTT
clone size: once; V gene: TRBV9; D gene: TRBD1; J gene: TRBJ1-2; CDR3 protein: CASSREAGGGTNYGYTF; CDR3 DNA: TGTGCCAGCAGCCGAGAGGCAGGGGGAGGAACTAACTATGGCTACACCTTC
clone size: -; V gene: TRBV7-2; D gene: TRBD2; J gene: TRBJ2-7; CDR3 protein: CASSPGLAGVYEQYF; CDR3 DNA: TGTGCCAGCAGCCCGGGACTAGCGGGAGTCTACGAGCAGTACTTC
clone size: -; V gene: TRBV27; D gene: TRBD1; J gene: TRBJ1-2; CDR3 protein: CASSYTHRDRVHYGYTF; CDR3 DNA: TGTGCCAGCAGTTACACCCACCGGGACAGGGTCCACTATGGCTACACCTTC
clone size: -; V gene: TRBV7-2; D gene: TRBD1; J gene: TRBJ2-1; CDR3 protein: CASSLASSGTGGRNEQFF; CDR3 DNA: TGTGCCAGCAGCTTAGCGAGTTCCGGGACAGGGGGACGCAATGAGCAGTTCTTC
clone size: -; V gene: TRBV2; D gene: -; J gene: TRBJ2-1; CDR3 protein: CASSGTNTPSGFDNEQFF; CDR3 DNA: TGTGCCAGCAGTGGGACCAACACCCCCAGCGGGTTTGACAATGAGCAGTTCTTC
clone size: -; V gene: TRBV4-1; D gene: TRBD2; J gene: TRBJ2-1; CDR3 protein: CASSQTEREGRYNEQFF; CDR3 DNA: TGCGCCAGCAGCCAAACCGAGCGGGAGGGCCGATACAATGAGCAGTTCTTC
clone size: -; V gene: TRBV5-4; D gene: -; J gene: TRBJ2-3; CDR3 protein: CASSFELGDTDTQYF; CDR3 DNA: TGTGCCAGCAGCTTTGAGCTAGGGGACACAGATACGCAGTATTTT
clone size: -; V gene: TRBV2; D gene: -; J gene: TRBJ2-3; CDR3 protein: CASTAGRSQYF; CDR3 DNA: TGTGCCAGCACGGCAGGGAGGTCGCAGTATTTT
clone size: -; V gene: TRBV29-1; D gene: -; J gene: TRBJ2-7; CDR3 protein: CSVGTALHYEQYF; CDR3 DNA: TGCAGCGTTGGGACAGCTTTACATTACGAGCAGTACTTC
clone size: -; V gene: TRBV27; D gene: -; J gene: TRBJ2-1; CDR3 protein: CASRGDAGRRGVSEQFF; CDR3 DNA: TGTGCCAGCAGGGGAGATGCGGGGCGACGGGGAGTGAGTGAGCAGTTCTTC
clone size: -; V gene: TRBV4-1; D gene: TRBD1; J gene: TRBJ1-2; CDR3 protein: CASSRGQGLNYGYTF; CDR3 DNA: TGCGCCAGCAGCCGCGGACAGGGACTTAACTATGGCTACACCTTC
clone size: -; V gene: TRBV9; D gene: TRBD2; J gene: TRBJ2-1; CDR3 protein: CASSPHGREENEQFF; CDR3 DNA: TGTGCCAGCAGCCCCCATGGGCGGGAGGAGAATGAGCAGTTCTTC
clone size: -; V gene: TRBV7-2; D gene: TRBD1; J gene: TRBJ1-4; CDR3 protein: CASSRTGTNEKLFF; CDR3 DNA: TGTGCCAGCAGCCGGACAGGGACTAATGAAAAACTGTTTTTT